This record covers a single T cell receptor (beta chain). This record belongs to a study of blood T cell repertoires in COVID-19. Across the whole study: The United States, Italy and Spain were the sources of the acute and convalescent COVID-19 samples. The cDNA or gDNA used as material had been derived from T cells, B-cell-depleted T cells, or PBMCs.

Germline CDR1 is SGHNT and CDR2 is YYREEE (reference sequence). V was shortened by 1 base and J by 0 bases, with 10 bases between the two germline ends. This CDR3 is 15 amino acids long. Original handling: From reference gene primer amplification, estimates of nucleated cell counts were derived. Generated by immunoSEQ multiplex PCR, the TCRdb table keeps only in-frame clones and is missing some. V and J calls plus clone size are reproduced from that table; the DNA served to infer D and trimming. The table records about 280,000 clones, roughly 88% of them present only once. This TCR was sampled from a woman aged 70-85 years with acute or convalescent COVID-19. Sequencing was done on a sample of peripheral blood. This chain joins TRBV5-4 and TRBJ1-1; D perhaps matches TRBD1 (5 bases). The CDR3 nucleotides are TGTGCCAGCAGCTTGCCTGACAGACTGAACACTGAAGCTTTCTTT. Its protein is CASSLPDRLNTEAFF.